This note documents a single TCR beta chain sequence. Its antigen is currently unknown. This sample is drawn from a study of post-analysis software for immune sequencing data. Study-wide findings and caveats: About 5 TRBV segments were more frequent in patients than controls; TRBV5-6, TRBV5-1 and TRBV20-1 belonged to this group.

With 4 bases removed from V and 6 bases from J, the gap between germline ends came to 17 bases. CDR3 size: 15 residues. Germline V CDR1 and CDR2: MNHEY, SVGAGI. Unique molecular identifiers tagged the TCR beta cDNA libraries. Hundreds of thousands of cDNA molecules came from approximately 1 to 10 million T cells. TCRdb fed the PCR reads into MiXCR, producing one record per CDR3 protein. The profile shows approximately 350,000 distinct CDR3 sequences, about a third of them singletons. The clonotype was recovered from a girl aged 10 to 17 with multiple sclerosis. The rearrangement joins TRBV6-5 to TRBJ2-3, with D perhaps assigned TRBD1 or TRBD2 (6 bases each). Sequenced sample: blood. The CDR3 bases are TGTGCCAGCAGTTCCCAGAGGGGGGAAGGGGATACGCAGTATTTT. Its protein is CASSSQRGEGDTQYF.